Detailed here is one T cell receptor beta chain. This CDR3 spans 11 amino acids. The ends were cut back, 4 bases at V and 9 bases at J, with 7 bases in the middle. The sample belongs to a study of blood T cell repertoires in COVID-19. Study-level information: Both acute and convalescent COVID-19 samples were obtained from the United States, Italy and Spain. T cells, B-cell-depleted T cells, or PBMCs provided the cDNA or gDNA that served as material.

Authors' processing steps: Researchers report that nucleated cell counts were estimated from reference gene primer amplification. Sequencing used immunoSEQ multiplex PCR; TCRdb keeps in-frame clones, though not all of them. Clone size and V and J calls were adopted from that table, with D and trimming inferred from the DNA. The sample has under 200,000 clones; 85% are singletons. V and J are TRBV12-3 or TRBV12-4 and TRBJ1-5, with D hard to call. The TCR comes from a woman aged 55-69 years with COVID-19, enrolled during active disease. The material sequenced was peripheral blood. The CDR3 DNA is TGTGCCAGCAGTTGGACTCGGCCCCAGCATTTT. Its protein product is CASSWTRPQHF.